A selection of T cell receptor beta chains follows, all from one sample in a study of Tregs in tolerant kidney transplant recipients. Sequenced by immunoSEQ multiplex PCR; TCRdb stores in-frame clones only, minus some. The sample lists about 120,000 clones, roughly nine tenths occurring once. The source material was CD4+ T cells from blood. The receptors here all came from a human donor in good health. The conserved cysteine and the conserved F or W are not part of the CDR3 here. Fields, in order: V gene, J gene, CDR3 length, CDR3 protein.

TRBV30	TRBJ1-4	11	AWTWTGREKLF
TRBV19	TRBJ1-5	13	ASSIYKNSNQPQH
TRBV4-2	TRBJ1-1	13	ASSHEGDREAEAF
TRBV6-6	TRBJ2-7	11	ASRKETTYEQY
TRBV10-1	NA	11	ASREGVAYEQY
TRBV5-4	TRBJ2-7	12	ASSLLGGADEQY
TRBV5-4	TRBJ2-2	14	ASSYRDRGLTGELF
TRBV9	TRBJ1-2	12	ASSVGTINYGYT
TRBV10-3	TRBJ2-7	12	ATGPGLASIEQY
TRBV9	TRBJ2-7	15	ASSPKRGQGDSYEQY
TRBV30	TRBJ1-1	8	AWRPGEAF
TRBV6-5	TRBJ2-7	12	ASSYRGKSYEQY
TRBV10-2	TRBJ2-1	10	ASRSAFHEQF
TRBV19	TRBJ1-2	14	ASSTPGRGLTIGYT
TRBV19	TRBJ2-7	14	ASSRQWPLRRDEQY
TRBV6-6	TRBJ1-5	13	ASSYSSAGDQPQH
TRBV2	TRBJ1-2	14	ASSEAPLREGDGYT
TRBV10-1	TRBJ2-1	14	ASSELSTTKYDEQF
TRBV11-2	TRBJ1-3	12	ASSPTTSGNTIY
TRBV4-1	TRBJ1-1	13	ASSPEDSRDTEAF
TRBV6-1	TRBJ1-1	11	ASRGGRSLGAF
TRBV18	TRBJ2-1	15	ASSSRGTQSSYNEQF
TRBV7-3	TRBJ1-2	13	ASSLLRTGNYGYT
TRBV9	TRBJ1-1	14	ASSVGGEEWNTEAF
TRBV11-2	TRBJ2-1	14	ASSLRLAGGLNEQF
TRBV6-6	TRBJ1-2	14	ASSYSQFQGSYGYT
TRBV30	TRBJ2-3	12	AWVWGTLTDTQY